These 2 T cell receptor beta chains came from one sample sequenced in a study of T cell responses to AZD1222 COVID-19 vaccine. Using immunoSEQ multiplex PCR, the repertoire was profiled, and TCRdb retains in-frame clones only, with some absent. Among roughly 150,000 clones listed, less than 95% were seen once. The sequencing here drew on peripheral blood, taken 28 days after the second AZD1222 dose. The source is an adult who received the AZD1222 COVID-19 vaccine.

The V and J genes are TRBV6-5 and TRBJ2-5; 12 bases map to TRBD2. With 6 bases clipped from V and 6 bases from J, the junction kept 8 bases outside the gene matches. Looked up from germline, CDR1 is MNHEY and CDR2 is SVGAGI. The CDR3 has 15 amino acids. The CDR3 nucleotides are TGTGCCAGCAGACCTAGCGGGGGGGCTATGAAGACCCAGTACTTC. Amino acid sequence: CASRPSGGAMKTQYF.

This sequence joins TRBV28 and TRBJ1-2, with 7 bases aligning to TRBD1. Germline V gives CDR1 MDHEN, CDR2 SYDVKM. Trimming cost V 10 bases and J 3 bases; bases outside gene matches: 8. This CDR3 contains 13 residues. Here the CDR3 reads CATDTGVHYGYTF. In DNA form, the CDR3 reads TGTGCCACCGACACAGGGGTGCACTATGGCTACACCTTC.